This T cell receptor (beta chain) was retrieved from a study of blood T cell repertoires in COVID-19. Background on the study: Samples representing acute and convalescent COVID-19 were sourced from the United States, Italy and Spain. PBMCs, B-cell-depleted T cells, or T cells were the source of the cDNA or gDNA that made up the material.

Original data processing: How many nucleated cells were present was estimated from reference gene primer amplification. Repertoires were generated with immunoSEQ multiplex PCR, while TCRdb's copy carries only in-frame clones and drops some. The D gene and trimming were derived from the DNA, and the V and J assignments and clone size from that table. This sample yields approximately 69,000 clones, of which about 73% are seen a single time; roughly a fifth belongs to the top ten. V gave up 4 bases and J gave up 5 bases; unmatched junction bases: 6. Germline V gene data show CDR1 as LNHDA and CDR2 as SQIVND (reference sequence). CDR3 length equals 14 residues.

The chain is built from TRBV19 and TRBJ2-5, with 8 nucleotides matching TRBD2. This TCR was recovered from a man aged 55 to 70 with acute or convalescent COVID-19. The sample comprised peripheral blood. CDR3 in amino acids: CASSKGTGGETQYF. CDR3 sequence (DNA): TGTGCCAGTAGTAAGGGGACGGGAGGGGAGACCCAGTACTTC. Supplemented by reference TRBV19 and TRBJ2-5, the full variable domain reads DGGITQSPKYLFRKEGQNVTLSCEQNLNHDAMYWYRQDPGQGLRLIYYSQIVNDFQKGDIAEGYSVSREKKESFPLTVTSAQKNPTAFYLCASSKGTGGETQYFGPGTRLLVL.